This T cell receptor beta chain was documented in a study of blood T cell repertoires in COVID-19. Study-wide background: Samples came from the United States, Italy and Spain, spanning acute and convalescent COVID-19.

A Seattle source enrolled patients during active infection and followed them longitudinally. Only in-frame clones appear in the TCRdb table, and some are missing; sequencing was by immunoSEQ multiplex PCR. This table holds a few hundred thousand clones, roughly 89% found once. Specimen: peripheral blood. The clonotype comes from a woman in her twenties or thirties with COVID-19, enrolled during active disease.

CDR3 sequence reads: CATQGSGNTIYF. CDR3 in DNA: TGTGCCACACAGGGATCTGGAAACACCATATATTTT. The rearrangement uses TRBV19 and TRBJ1-3, with D possibly TRBD1 on 6 matching bases. V was clipped by 10 bases and J by 1 base, with 8 bases between them. Germline lookup yields CDR1 LNHDA and CDR2 SQIVND (reference sequence). There are 12 residues in the CDR3.